This TCR beta chain is drawn from a study of Ad26.COV2.S vaccination and SARS-CoV-2 variants. Across the whole study: Donor joined the COV1001 Ad26.COV2.S trial arm. Ad26.COV2.S was injected intramuscularly once or twice, 56 days apart. Study-wide points: Compared with placebo recipients, vaccine recipients had higher spike-specific TCR breadth. Once vaccination had occurred, spike-specific CD8+ and CD4+ T cell responses reportedly showed substantial breadth.

The CDR3 has 12 residues. The V and J ends lost 2 bases and 5 bases respectively, with 6 bases between them. Germline assignment: CDR1 KGHSH and CDR2 LQKENI. Clones were sequenced by immunoSEQ multiplex PCR, and TCRdb holds only the in-frame ones, with some missing. The sample consists of 350,000 to 500,000 clones, roughly 90% of them appearing once. Treatment noted: approximately 18 received Ad26.COV2.S at low or high dose, single or two shots; five or six received placebo; per-sample allocation not given. The study sampled participants on day 63 after the first vaccine or placebo injection. Remarks on this clone: Its specificity is not known. This sample also contains other DNA sequences that code for the same CDR3.

Sequencing was performed on peripheral blood, taken in a trial of Ad26.COV2.S vaccine versus placebo. The receptor's source is a person between 18 and 60 years old who received the Ad26.COV2.S COVID-19 vaccine or a placebo. The V gene is TRBV18, the J gene TRBJ2-5; unclear D gene. The CDR3 protein is CASSPAEETQYF. The CDR3 coding sequence is TGTGCCAGCTCACCAGCGGAGGAGACCCAGTACTTC.